One sample yielded the 9 T cell receptor beta chains listed below, sequenced in a study of T cell repertoires in cytomegalovirus infection (dated by TCRdb to the late 2010s). Instrument on record: Illumina HiSeq 1500. TCRdb reanalyzed the raw reads on its own, using fastp at Q25 for trimming and MiXCR for clone calling, and kept in-frame beta chains. Rows matching on CDR3 protein sequence are summarized as one entry with the most common DNA and genes. This sample holds some 700,000 distinct CDR3 sequences; roughly 36% were observed only once. The ten largest clones represent 2.8% of the sample. Sequenced input: PBMCs. These TCRs come from a human donor in good health (CMV status not recorded). Some clones in this sample may be carry-over from other donors' samples.

This clonotype was picked up a small number of times. The chain has TRBV15 and TRBJ1-2; 9 bases map to TRBD1. CDR3 size: 14 residues. V shed 5 bases and J 3 bases; nucleotides not matched to a gene: 4. Per germline, CDR1 LNHNV and CDR2 YYDKDF (reference sequence). CDR3 DNA sequence: TGTGCCACCAGCGGCCGGGACAGGGACTATGGCTACACCTTC. As protein: CATSGRDRDYGYTF.

The chain uses TRBV4-1 and TRBJ2-2, with D perhaps TRBD2 (6 bases). Trimming shortened V by 6 bases and J by 3 bases, and 11 bases separated the two germline ends. The germline V gene encodes CDR1 MGHRA and CDR2 YSYEKL. CDR3 length equals 14 residues. CDR3 nucleotides: TGCGCCAGCAGTAGGGCGGGGTACACCGGGGAGCTGTTTTTT. Protein sequence: CASSRAGYTGELFF.

The chain employs TRBV7-6 and TRBJ1-4; D unresolved. With 3 bases removed from V and 8 bases from J, the gap between germline ends came to 4 bases. Germline assignment: CDR1 SGHVS and CDR2 FNYEAQ. CDR3 length: 11 residues. The CDR3 is CASSFQEKLFF. DNA of the CDR3: TGTGCCAGCAGCTTCCAGGAAAAACTGTTTTTT.

The rearrangement uses TRBV29-1 and TRBJ1-1; 7 bases map to TRBD1. The germline CDR1 and CDR2 sequences are SQVTM and ANQGSEA. The CDR3 has 13 amino acids. The trim removed 7 bases at V and 4 bases at J, leaving 9 bases unmatched. This CDR3 is CSAPMAGGTEAFF. In nucleotides, the CDR3 is TGCAGCGCCCCCATGGCAGGGGGCACTGAAGCTTTCTTT.

About this clonotype: The conserved final phenylalanine or tryptophan is absent from the CDR3, which likely points to a read error. V usage is TRBV7-9 and J usage is TRBJ2-3, with D perhaps given as TRBD1 or TRBD2 (6 bases each). The CDR3 is 17 residues long. Germline CDR1 SEHNR, CDR2 FQNEAQ (reference sequence). The CDR3 loop is CASSLYGAGHLTATQYC. CDR3 DNA: TGTGCCAGCAGTCTCTATGGGGCGGGACACCTCACAGCTACGCAGTATTGT.

This clonotype has a handful of counts. This chain joins TRBV7-8 and TRBJ2-5, with 7 nucleotides matching TRBD2. The CDR3 runs 15 residues. Germline CDR1 is SGHVS and CDR2 is FQNEAQ. V was clipped by 5 bases and J by 2 bases; unmatched bases: 8. CDR3 DNA: TGTGCCAGCAGCCCGCACCCGGGACTACAAGAGACCCAGTACTTC. It yields the protein CASSPHPGLQETQYF.

This clonotype was seen a handful of times. A read error may explain this, as a much larger clone is one base away. This chain uses TRBV7-2 with TRBJ2-7, with TRBD1 matching 8 bases. The V gene end was trimmed by 4 bases and the J gene end by 3 bases; junction bases not matched to a gene: 5. Germline V gives CDR1 SGHTA, CDR2 FQGNSA. The CDR3 is 14 residues long. CDR3 coding DNA: TGTGCCAGCAGCTACCGGGACAGGAACTACGAGCAGTACTTC. It specifies CASSYRDRNYEQYF.

This clonotype was picked up many times. The V call is TRBV19, the J call TRBJ2-1; 11 bases align to TRBD2. Germline values: CDR1 LNHDA, CDR2 SQIVND (reference sequence). The CDR3 is made up of 14 amino acids. V lost 9 bases, J lost 6 bases, and 7 bases stayed unmatched. CDR3: CASRGTSGSNEQFF. The CDR3 DNA follows: TGTGCCAGCAGAGGGACTAGCGGTTCCAATGAGCAGTTCTTC. The whole variable domain, remainder taken from reference TRBV19 and TRBJ2-1, is DGGITQSPKYLFRKEGQNVTLSCEQNLNHDAMYWYRQDPGQGLRLIYYSQIVNDFQKGDIAEGYSVSREKKESFPLTVTSAQKNPTAFYLCASRGTSGSNEQFFGPGTRLTVL.

This clonotype appeared a few times. The J gene is TRBJ2-5, the V gene TRBV7-9; 12 bases align to TRBD2. The V and J ends lost 5 bases and 4 bases, in that order; junction bases with no gene match: 2. The CDR3 runs 14 residues. Germline loops: CDR1 SEHNR, CDR2 FQNEAQ (reference sequence). The CDR3 nucleotides read TGTGCCAGCAGCAAACTAGCGGGAGGAGAGACCCAGTACTTC. This encodes CASSKLAGGETQYF.